These 23 T cell receptor beta chains share one sample of origin, sequenced in a study of control samples from healthy donors and cancer patients. Sequenced by immunoSEQ multiplex PCR; TCRdb stores in-frame clones only, minus some. The repertoire holds 110,000 to 150,000 clones, with more than 85% as singletons. The source material was blood. Receptors originate from a woman aged 25-40 years in good health.

The chain links TRBV7-9 to TRBJ1-5; the D is unclear. The CDR3 spans 12 residues. V lost 5 bases and J 4 bases, leaving 6 bases between the germline ends. CDR1 is SEHNR and CDR2 is FQNEAQ in the germline V gene (reference sequence). The CDR3 DNA reads TGTGCCAGCAGCATAAATAATCAGCCCCAGCATTTT. It specifies CASSINNQPQHF.

Turning to this clone: The identical CDR3 is also encoded by other nucleotide sequences in the sample. The rearrangement joins TRBV5-1 to TRBJ2-6, with a tentative D call TRBD1 (6 bases). Trimming removed 2 bases at V and 1 base at J, with 7 bases between. Germline V lookup: CDR1 SGHRS, CDR2 YFSETQ. The CDR3 covers 15 residues. CDR3 sequence (DNA): TGCGCCAGCAGCTTAGGGGGATCTGGGGCCAACGTCCTGACTTTC. Translation: CASSLGGSGANVLTF.

This chain joins TRBV2 and TRBJ1-1; 9 bases are a match to TRBD1. This CDR3 region has 16 residues. V was clipped by 7 bases and J by 7 bases; unmatched bases: 16. Germline values: CDR1 SNHLY, CDR2 FYNNEI. The CDR3 loop is CASNPDRGSLMGEAFF. The CDR3 nucleotides are TGTGCCAGCAACCCGGACAGGGGATCTTTGATGGGTGAAGCTTTCTTT.

The chain combines TRBV28 with TRBJ2-5, with 11 bases identical to TRBD2. Looked up from germline, CDR1 is MDHEN and CDR2 is SYDVKM. J was trimmed by 4 bases and V by 4 bases; bases with no gene match: 14. The CDR3 consists of 18 residues. In DNA form, the CDR3 reads TGTGCCAGCAGTTCTACTAGCGGGAGCCTCCTCCTCGGAGAGACCCAGTACTTC. Translation gives CASSSTSGSLLLGETQYF.

The rearrangement links TRBV30 to TRBJ1-5; no reliable D call. The V end was cut by 4 bases, the J end by 1 base, with 11 bases between. The CDR3 has 14 amino acids. Germline CDR1 and CDR2: GTSNPN and SVGIG (reference sequence). The CDR3 DNA reads as TGTGCCTGGAATCGTTACGGCAGCAATCAGCCCCAGCATTTT. Translation: CAWNRYGSNQPQHF.

This clone turned up a few times. The chain is built from TRBV30 and TRBJ1-1; tentatively, D is TRBD1 (6 bases). The CDR3 is made up of 17 amino acids. V was trimmed by 0 bases and J by 6 bases, leaving 23 bases between them. The germline gives CDR1 GTSNPN, CDR2 SVGIG (reference sequence). The CDR3 here is CAWSVLLGDTNTPEAFF. CDR3 coding DNA: TGTGCCTGGAGTGTCCTCCTGGGGGACACCAACACCCCTGAAGCTTTCTTT.

This rearrangement joins TRBV5-8 to TRBJ2-1, with D hard to call. The length of the CDR3 is 13 residues. V shed 3 bases and J shed 7 bases, with 11 bases lying between them. Germline V gene lookup returns CDR1 SGHTS and CDR2 YDEGEE. CDR3 in amino acids: CASSWSGRNEQFF. The CDR3 region has the DNA TGTGCCAGCAGCTGGTCCGGACGGAATGAGCAGTTCTTC.

The gene calls are TRBV5-1 and TRBJ2-2; D is uncertain. This CDR3 is 15 amino acids long. Germline V lookup: CDR1 SGHRS, CDR2 YFSETQ. V dropped 6 bases and J dropped 0 bases, with 12 bases sitting between them. CDR3 sequence (DNA): TGCGCCAGCAAGGAAATCTACGCGAACACCGGGGAGCTGTTTTTT. Its protein is CASKEIYANTGELFF.

The J gene is TRBJ2-3, the V gene TRBV28; unclear D gene. Deletions cut 2 bases from V and 1 base from J, with 10 bases between. The germline V gene encodes CDR1 MDHEN and CDR2 SYDVKM. The CDR3 spans 15 residues. The CDR3 region is CASSLPGGGTDTQYF. The CDR3 DNA sequence: TGTGCCAGCAGTTTACCGGGCGGAGGCACAGATACGCAGTATTTT.

The sample holds a few counts of this clone. V usage is TRBV18 and J usage is TRBJ2-2; D not certain. CDR1 is KGHSH, CDR2 LQKENI, per germline. CDR3 length: 15 residues. V was pared by 6 bases and J by 0 bases, with 11 bases between. CDR3 region: CASSSWATNTGELFF. CDR3 in DNA: TGTGCCAGCTCCTCCTGGGCGACGAACACCGGGGAGCTGTTTTTT.

J is TRBJ1-3 and V is TRBV19; D remains ambiguous. The germline V and J ends were trimmed by 6 bases and 4 bases, with 10 bases remaining between them. This CDR3 has 13 amino acids. Germline assignment: CDR1 LNHDA and CDR2 SQIVND (reference sequence). The CDR3 DNA reads as TGTGCCAGTAGCTTAAATCCGGGAAACACCATATATTTT. Protein sequence: CASSLNPGNTIYF.

The rearrangement uses TRBV5-5 and TRBJ2-7; 8 bases agree with TRBD1. V was clipped by 3 bases and J by 2 bases; unmatched bases: 1. Germline CDR1 SGHKS, CDR2 YYEKEE (reference sequence). This CDR3 contains 13 residues. The chain's CDR3 is CASSSTGAYEQYF. The CDR3 coding sequence is TGTGCCAGCAGCTCGACAGGGGCCTACGAGCAGTACTTC.

In this sample, this clone turned up a few times. The V and J genes are TRBV7-9 and TRBJ1-4; the match to TRBD1 covers 9 bases. The trim removed 3 bases at V and 5 bases at J, leaving 4 bases unmatched. The length of the CDR3 is 15 residues. Per germline, CDR1 SEHNR and CDR2 FQNEAQ (reference sequence). The CDR3 DNA follows: TGTGCCAGCAGCTTCGAGGACAGGGGAAATGAAAAACTGTTTTTT. This sequence encodes CASSFEDRGNEKLFF.

The chain recombines TRBV18 with TRBJ2-2; 9 positions agree with TRBD2. V was clipped by 4 bases and J by 4 bases; unmatched bases: 4. The CDR3 consists of 15 residues. Germline loops: CDR1 KGHSH, CDR2 LQKENI. The CDR3 DNA is TGTGCCAGCTCACGACTAGCGGAGGGCACCGGGGAGCTGTTTTTT. Amino acids: CASSRLAEGTGELFF.

V usage is TRBV5-1 and J usage is TRBJ2-1, with no clear D. CDR3 size: 13 residues. V was shortened by 0 bases and J by 7 bases, with 8 bases between the two germline ends. The germline V gene encodes CDR1 SGHRS and CDR2 YFSETQ. The CDR3 is CASSLVKGNEQFF. CDR3 DNA: TGCGCCAGCAGCTTGGTAAAGGGAAATGAGCAGTTCTTC. Filled out from reference TRBV5-1 and TRBJ2-1, the complete variable domain reads KAGVTQTPRYLIKTRGQQVTLSCSPISGHRSVSWYQQTPGQGLQFLFEYFSETQRNKGNFPGRFSGRQFSNSRSEMNVSTLELGDSALYLCASSLVKGNEQFFGPGTRLTVL.

V usage is TRBV28 and J usage is TRBJ2-1; D is unclear. Germline values: CDR1 MDHEN, CDR2 SYDVKM. Trimming left V 5 bases short and J 8 bases short, with 7 bases between. This CDR3 has 11 amino acids. DNA for the CDR3: TGTGCCAGCAGTGGGGTCGATGAGCAGTTCTTC. Amino acid sequence: CASSGVDEQFF.

The chain links TRBV27 to TRBJ1-6; D is unclear. CDR1 and CDR2 from the germline V gene are MNHEY and SMNVEV (reference sequence). Trimming pared 0 bases from V and 9 bases from J, leaving 12 bases between. CDR3 length: 15 amino acids. The chain's CDR3 is CASSLSISLGSPLHF. The CDR3 nucleotides are TGTGCCAGCAGTTTATCTATCAGCCTCGGTTCACCCCTCCACTTT.

This rearrangement joins TRBV12-3 or TRBV12-4 to TRBJ1-5, with D uncertain. The CDR3 extends over 13 amino acids. Trimming pared 3 bases from V and 1 base from J, leaving 4 bases between. CDR3 loop: CASSFWSNQPQHF. The CDR3 coding sequence is TGTGCCAGCAGTTTCTGGAGCAATCAGCCCCAGCATTTT.

The gene calls are TRBV5-5 and TRBJ1-6; D uncertain. The CDR3 runs to 15 residues. V was clipped by 6 bases and J by 7 bases, with 17 bases between them. CDR1 SGHKS and CDR2 YYEKEE come from the germline V gene (reference sequence). CDR3 DNA: TGTGCCAGCACCCCGACGGCGGACTGGAATTCACCCCTCCACTTT. It specifies CASTPTADWNSPLHF.

This clone was recorded once. The V gene is TRBV19, the J gene TRBJ1-5; D may be TRBD1 (5 bases). Germline V gene lookup returns CDR1 LNHDA and CDR2 SQIVND (reference sequence). This CDR3 spans 15 amino acids. The V end lost 3 bases, the J end lost 3 bases, and 12 bases lay between the germline ends. The DNA of the CDR3 is TGTGCCAGTAGTATCGAAGGCAGGGACAATCAGCCCCAGCATTTT. This gives the protein CASSIEGRDNQPQHF.

This chain connects TRBV19 to TRBJ1-6; 7 bases agree with TRBD1. The germline V gene encodes CDR1 LNHDA and CDR2 SQIVND (reference sequence). This CDR3 has 13 residues. V was pared by 4 bases and J by 10 bases, with 4 bases of the junction left unmatched. CDR3 in amino acids: CASSSRTGSPLHF. The CDR3 coding sequence is TGTGCCAGTAGTAGCCGGACAGGATCACCCCTCCACTTT.

The genes are TRBV7-3 and TRBJ1-1; D perhaps matches TRBD1 (5 bases). The ends were cut back, 5 bases at V and 1 base at J, with 14 bases in the middle. This CDR3 is built from 15 residues. Germline V CDR1 and CDR2: SGHTA, FQGTGA. In nucleotides, the CDR3 is TGTGCCAGCAGCCCCAGGGTAGGGGCGAACACTGAAGCTTTCTTT. Translation gives CASSPRVGANTEAFF.

J is TRBJ2-3 and V is TRBV11-3, with 8 bases identical to TRBD2. In germline, CDR1 is SGHNT, CDR2 YENEEA. V was pared by 3 bases and J by 7 bases, with 9 bases of the junction left unmatched. The CDR3 loop spans 15 amino acids. The CDR3, as DNA: TGTGCCAGCAGCTTGGTATCAGCGGGAGCGAATACGCAGTATTTT. It yields the protein CASSLVSAGANTQYF.